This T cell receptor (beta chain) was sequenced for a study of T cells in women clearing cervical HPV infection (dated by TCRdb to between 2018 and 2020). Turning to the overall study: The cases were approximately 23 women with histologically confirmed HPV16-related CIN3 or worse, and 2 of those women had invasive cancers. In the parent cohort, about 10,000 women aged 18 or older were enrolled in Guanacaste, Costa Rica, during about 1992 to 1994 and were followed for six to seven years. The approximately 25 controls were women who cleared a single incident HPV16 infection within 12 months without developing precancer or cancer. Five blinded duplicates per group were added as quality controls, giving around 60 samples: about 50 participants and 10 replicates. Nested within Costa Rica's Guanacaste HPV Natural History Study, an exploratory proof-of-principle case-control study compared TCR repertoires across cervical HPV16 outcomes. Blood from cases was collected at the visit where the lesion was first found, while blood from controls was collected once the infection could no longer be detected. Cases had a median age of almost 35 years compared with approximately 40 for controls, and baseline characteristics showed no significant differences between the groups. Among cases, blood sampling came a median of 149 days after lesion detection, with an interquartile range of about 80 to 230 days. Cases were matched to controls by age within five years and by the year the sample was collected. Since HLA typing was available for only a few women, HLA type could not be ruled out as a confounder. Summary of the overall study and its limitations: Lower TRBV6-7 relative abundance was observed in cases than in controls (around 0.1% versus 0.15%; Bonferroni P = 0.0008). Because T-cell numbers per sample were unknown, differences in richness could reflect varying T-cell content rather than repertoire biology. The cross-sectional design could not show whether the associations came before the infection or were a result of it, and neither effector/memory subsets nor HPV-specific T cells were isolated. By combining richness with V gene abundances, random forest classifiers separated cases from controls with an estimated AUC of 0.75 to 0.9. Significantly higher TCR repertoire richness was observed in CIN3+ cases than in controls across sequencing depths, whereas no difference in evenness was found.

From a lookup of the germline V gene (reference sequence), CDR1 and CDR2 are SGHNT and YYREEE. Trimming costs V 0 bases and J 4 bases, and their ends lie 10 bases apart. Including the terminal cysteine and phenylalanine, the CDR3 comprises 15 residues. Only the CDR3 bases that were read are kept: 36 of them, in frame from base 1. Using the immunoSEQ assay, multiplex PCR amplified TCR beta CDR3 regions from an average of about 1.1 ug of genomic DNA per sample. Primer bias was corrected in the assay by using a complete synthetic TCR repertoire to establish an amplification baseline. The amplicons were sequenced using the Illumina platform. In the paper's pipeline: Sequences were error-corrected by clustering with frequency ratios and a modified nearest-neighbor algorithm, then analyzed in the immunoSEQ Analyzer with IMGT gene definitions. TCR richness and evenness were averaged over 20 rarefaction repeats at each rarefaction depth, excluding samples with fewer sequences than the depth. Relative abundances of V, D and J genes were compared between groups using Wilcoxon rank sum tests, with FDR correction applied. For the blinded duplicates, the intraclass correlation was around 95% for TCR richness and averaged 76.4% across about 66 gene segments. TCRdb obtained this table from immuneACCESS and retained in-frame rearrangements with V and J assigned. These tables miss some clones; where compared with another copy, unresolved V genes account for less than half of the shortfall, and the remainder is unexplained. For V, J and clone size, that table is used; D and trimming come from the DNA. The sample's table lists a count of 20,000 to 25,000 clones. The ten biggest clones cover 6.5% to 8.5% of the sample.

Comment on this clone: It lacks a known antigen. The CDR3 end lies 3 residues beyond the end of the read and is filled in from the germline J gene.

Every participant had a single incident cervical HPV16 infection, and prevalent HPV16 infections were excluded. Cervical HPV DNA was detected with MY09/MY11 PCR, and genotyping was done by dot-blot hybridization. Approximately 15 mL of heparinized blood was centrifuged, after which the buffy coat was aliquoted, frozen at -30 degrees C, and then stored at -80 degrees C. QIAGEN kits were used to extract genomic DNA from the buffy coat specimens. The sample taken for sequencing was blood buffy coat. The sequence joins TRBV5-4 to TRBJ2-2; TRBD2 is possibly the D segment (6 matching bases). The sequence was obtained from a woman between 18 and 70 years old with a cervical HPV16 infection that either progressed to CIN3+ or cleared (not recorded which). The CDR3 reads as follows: CASSLAGAGTGELFF. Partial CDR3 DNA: TGTGCCAGCAGCTTGGCGGGAGCGGGCACCGGGGAG.